Described below is a single TCR beta chain sequence and its context. The target antigen is unknown. The V end was cut by 3 bases, the J end by 3 bases, with 12 bases between. Germline CDR1 and CDR2: GTSNPN and SVGIG (reference sequence). This CDR3 is built from 15 residues. PCR involved 60 Vbeta and 13 Jbeta primers. Clones were sequenced by immunoSEQ multiplex PCR, and TCRdb holds only the in-frame ones, with some missing. The repertoire has tens of thousands of clones, roughly four fifths of them found once; the top ten carry over 6%. This entry belongs to a study of cytomegalovirus exposure and HLA in healthy donors. General observations from the study: When analyzed later, a missense DCLRE1C variant was found to be linked to TCR beta V- and J-gene trimming.

Sequencing was done on a sample of PBMCs. The V gene is TRBV30, the J gene TRBJ1-6, with unresolved D. This clonotype was obtained from a man aged 50-60 years in good health and CMV-seronegative. This CDR3 is CAWSPKPSYNSPLHF. The DNA of the CDR3 is TGTGCCTGGAGCCCCAAACCCAGCTATAATTCACCCCTCCACTTT.